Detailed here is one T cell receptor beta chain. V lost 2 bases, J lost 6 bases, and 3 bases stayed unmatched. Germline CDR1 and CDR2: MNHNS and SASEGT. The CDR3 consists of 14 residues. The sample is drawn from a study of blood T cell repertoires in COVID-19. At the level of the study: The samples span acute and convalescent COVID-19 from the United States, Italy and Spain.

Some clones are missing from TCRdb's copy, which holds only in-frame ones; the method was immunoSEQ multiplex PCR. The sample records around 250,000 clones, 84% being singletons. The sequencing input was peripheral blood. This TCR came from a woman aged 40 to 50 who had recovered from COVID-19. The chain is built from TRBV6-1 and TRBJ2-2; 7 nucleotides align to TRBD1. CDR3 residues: CASSEQGDAGELFF. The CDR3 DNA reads TGTGCCAGCAGTGAACAGGGGGATGCCGGGGAGCTGTTTTTT.